The source of this T cell receptor (beta chain) is a study of post-analysis software for immune sequencing data. Overall study: Secondary progressive, relapsing-remitting and progressive-relapsing multiple sclerosis were among the included disease courses. General study results and limits: There were five or six TRBV segments more frequent in patients than controls, and TRBV5-6, TRBV5-1 and TRBV20-1 were among them. Normalized Chao1 diversity in multiple sclerosis patients fell significantly below that of controls. Strong co-clustering by F measure was evident for samples that had been prepared in the same batch.

Sequencing libraries made from TCR beta cDNA carried unique molecular identifiers. It was from about 0.98 to 11 million T cells that 450,000 to 550,000 cDNA molecules came. TCRdb re-called the PCR reads through MiXCR, storing one row per CDR3 protein. The sample holds approximately 660,000 distinct CDR3 sequences, approximately 59% seen once. V gave up 5 bases and J gave up 3 bases; unmatched junction bases: 6. This CDR3 region has 15 residues. Looked up from germline, CDR1 is SEHNR and CDR2 is FQNEAQ (reference sequence). As for this clonotype: Its matching antigen is unknown.

Sequencing was performed on blood. This chain links TRBV7-9 with TRBJ2-7, with 11 positions matching TRBD2. The TCR sequence derives from a girl aged 2 to 10 with multiple sclerosis. DNA for the CDR3: TGTGCCAGCAGCGCCGGGACTAGCGGTTTCTACGAGCAGTACTTC. This translates into CASSAGTSGFYEQYF.